The clone carrying this T cell receptor (beta chain) has only one observation. Its antigen is still unknown. The sample originates from a study of radiation and T cells in renal cell carcinoma. Assay: immunoSEQ multiplex PCR; the TCRdb copy retains only in-frame clones and omits some. The sample has about 20,000 clones, about 80% seen once; the top ten hold approximately 39%. Study results and caveats: Without pretreatment biopsies, baseline tumor clonotype presence was undetermined.

Germline V gene sequence: CDR1 LNHDA, CDR2 SQIVND (reference sequence). CDR3 length: 15 residues. Trimming took 6 bases from V and 7 from J, leaving 19 bases between them. Described time point: baseline pretreatment blood. Treatment denoted: 15 Gy SBRT to primary tumor, nephrectomy 4 weeks later. Clear cell pathology was present in this patient's renal cell carcinoma. The material sequenced was blood, taken from a patient whose treatment included radiotherapy and nephrectomy. The TCR was taken from a man between 60 and 70 years old with renal cell carcinoma. The chain uses TRBV19 and TRBJ2-1; tentative D call: TRBD2 (6 bases). CDR3: CASRGGDLGKNEQFF. The CDR3 DNA reads TGTGCCAGTAGGGGCGGGGATCTCGGGAAAAATGAGCAGTTCTTC.